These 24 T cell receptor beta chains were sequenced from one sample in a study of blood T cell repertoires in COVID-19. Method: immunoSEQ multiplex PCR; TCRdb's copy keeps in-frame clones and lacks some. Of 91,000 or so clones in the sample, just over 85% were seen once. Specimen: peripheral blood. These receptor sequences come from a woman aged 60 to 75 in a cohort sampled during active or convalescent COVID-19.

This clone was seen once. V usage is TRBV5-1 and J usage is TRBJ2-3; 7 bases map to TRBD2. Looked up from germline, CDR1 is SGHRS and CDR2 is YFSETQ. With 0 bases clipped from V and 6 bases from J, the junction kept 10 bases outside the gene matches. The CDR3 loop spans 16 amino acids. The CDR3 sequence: CASSLEVGGSMDTQYF. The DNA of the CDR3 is TGCGCCAGCAGCTTGGAAGTAGGCGGGAGCATGGATACGCAGTATTTT.

In nucleotides, the CDR3 is TGTGCCAGCAGCGATATCGGGACAGTTACCTATGGCTACACCTTC. Amino acids: CASSDIGTVTYGYTF. The rearrangement uses TRBV7-3 and TRBJ1-2; 7 positions agree with TRBD1. The trim removed 5 bases at V and 4 bases at J, leaving 10 bases unmatched. Germline V gene lookup returns CDR1 SGHTA and CDR2 FQGTGA. This CDR3 spans 15 amino acids.

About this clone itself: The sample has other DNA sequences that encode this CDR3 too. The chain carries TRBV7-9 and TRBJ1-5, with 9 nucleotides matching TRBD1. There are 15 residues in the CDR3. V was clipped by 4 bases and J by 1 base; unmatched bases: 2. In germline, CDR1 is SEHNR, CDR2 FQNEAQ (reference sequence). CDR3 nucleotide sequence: TGTGCCAGCAGCTGGGGGACAGGGAGCAATCAGCCCCAGCATTTT. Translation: CASSWGTGSNQPQHF.

The CDR3 sequence is CASSNKGIRNQPQHF. Here the CDR3 DNA reads TGTGCCAGCAGCAATAAGGGGATTAGGAATCAGCCCCAGCATTTT. V usage is TRBV21-1 and J usage is TRBJ1-5; whether TRBD1, the table's D call, matches the DNA was not checked. TRBV21-1 is classified as a pseudogene. The CDR3 runs to 15 residues.

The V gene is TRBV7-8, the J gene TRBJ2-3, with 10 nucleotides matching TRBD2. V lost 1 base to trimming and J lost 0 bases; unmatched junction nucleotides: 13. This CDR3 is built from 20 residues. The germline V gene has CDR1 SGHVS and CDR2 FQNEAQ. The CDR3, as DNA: TGTGCCAGCAGCTTAGAAATAGCGGGAGGTCTTTATTCTAGCACAGATACGCAGTATTTT. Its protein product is CASSLEIAGGLYSSTDTQYF.

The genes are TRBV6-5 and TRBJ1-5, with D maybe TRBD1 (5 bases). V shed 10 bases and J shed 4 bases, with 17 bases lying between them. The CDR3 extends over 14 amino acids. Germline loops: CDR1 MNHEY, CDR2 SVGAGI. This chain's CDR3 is CAILRAGRNQPQHF. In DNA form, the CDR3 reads TGTGCCATTCTTAGGGCAGGGAGGAATCAGCCCCAGCATTTT.

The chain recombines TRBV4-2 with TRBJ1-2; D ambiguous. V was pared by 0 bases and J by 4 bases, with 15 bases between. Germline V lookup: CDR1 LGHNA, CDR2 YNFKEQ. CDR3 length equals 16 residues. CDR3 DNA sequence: TGTGCCAGCAGCCAAGAAGGTGACGGAGGACCCTATGGCTACACCTTC. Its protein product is CASSQEGDGGPYGYTF.

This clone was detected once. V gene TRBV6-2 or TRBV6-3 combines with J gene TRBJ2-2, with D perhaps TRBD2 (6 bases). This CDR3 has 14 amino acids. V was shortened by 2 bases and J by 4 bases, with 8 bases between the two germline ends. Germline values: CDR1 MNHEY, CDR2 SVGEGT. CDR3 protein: CASSYPGVTGELFF. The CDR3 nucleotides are TGTGCCAGCAGTTACCCGGGAGTCACCGGGGAGCTGTTTTTT.

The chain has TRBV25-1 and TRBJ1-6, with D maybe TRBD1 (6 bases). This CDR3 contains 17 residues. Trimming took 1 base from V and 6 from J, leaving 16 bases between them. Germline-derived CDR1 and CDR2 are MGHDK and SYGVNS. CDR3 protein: CASSEFPGHRVNSPLHF. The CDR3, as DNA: TGTGCCAGCAGTGAATTTCCGGGACACCGGGTTAATTCACCCCTCCACTTT.

In DNA form, the CDR3 reads TGTGCCACCAGTGAGGCTGGACTGAACTATGGCTACACCTTC. Its protein product is CATSEAGLNYGYTF. This sequence joins TRBV24-1 and TRBJ1-2, with D uncertain. V was shortened by 4 bases and J by 2 bases, with 10 bases between the two germline ends. This CDR3 contains 14 residues. Germline lookup yields CDR1 KGHDR and CDR2 SFDVKD.

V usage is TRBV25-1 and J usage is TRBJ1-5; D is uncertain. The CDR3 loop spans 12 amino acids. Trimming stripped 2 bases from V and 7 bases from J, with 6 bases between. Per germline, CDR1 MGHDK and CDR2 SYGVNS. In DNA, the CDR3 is TGTGCCAGCAGTGAAGGCATACAGCCCCAGCATTTT. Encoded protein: CASSEGIQPQHF.

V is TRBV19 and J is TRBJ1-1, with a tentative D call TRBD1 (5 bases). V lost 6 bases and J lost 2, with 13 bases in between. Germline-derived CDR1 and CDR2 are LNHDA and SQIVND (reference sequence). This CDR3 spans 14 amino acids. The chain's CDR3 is CASSRRGGNTEAFF. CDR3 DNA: TGTGCCAGTAGCCGTCGGGGGGGAAACACTGAAGCTTTCTTT.

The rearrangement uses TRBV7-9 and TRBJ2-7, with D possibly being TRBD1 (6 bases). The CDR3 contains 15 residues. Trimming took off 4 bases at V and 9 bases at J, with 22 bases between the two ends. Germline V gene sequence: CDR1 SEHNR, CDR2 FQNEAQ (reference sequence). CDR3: CASSSSGTFPSGQYF. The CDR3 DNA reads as TGTGCCAGCAGCTCATCCGGGACATTCCCCTCGGGGCAGTACTTC.

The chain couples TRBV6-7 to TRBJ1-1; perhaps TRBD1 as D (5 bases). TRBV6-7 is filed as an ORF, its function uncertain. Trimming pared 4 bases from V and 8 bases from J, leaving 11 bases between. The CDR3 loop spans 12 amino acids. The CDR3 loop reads CASSWGHREAFF. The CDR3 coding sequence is TGTGCCAGCAGTTGGGGCCACAGAGAAGCTTTCTTT.

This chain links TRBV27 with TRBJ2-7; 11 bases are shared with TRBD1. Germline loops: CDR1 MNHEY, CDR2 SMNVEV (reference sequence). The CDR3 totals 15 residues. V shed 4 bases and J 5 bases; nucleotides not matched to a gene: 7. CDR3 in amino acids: CASSSPGQGVHEQYF. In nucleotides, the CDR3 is TGTGCCAGCAGTTCACCGGGACAGGGGGTCCACGAGCAGTACTTC.

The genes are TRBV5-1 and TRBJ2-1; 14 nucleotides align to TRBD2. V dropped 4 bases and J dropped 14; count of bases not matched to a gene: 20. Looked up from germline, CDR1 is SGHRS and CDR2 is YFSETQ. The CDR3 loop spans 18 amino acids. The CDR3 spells CASSGRLARRLAGGEEFF. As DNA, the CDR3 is TGCGCCAGCAGCGGAAGGTTGGCCAGGCGACTAGCGGGGGGGGAGGAGTTCTTC.

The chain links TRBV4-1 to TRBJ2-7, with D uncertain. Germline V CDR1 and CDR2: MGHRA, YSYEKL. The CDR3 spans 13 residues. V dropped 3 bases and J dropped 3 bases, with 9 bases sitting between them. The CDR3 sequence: CASSQLQFYEQYF. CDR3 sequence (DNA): TGCGCCAGCAGCCAGCTCCAGTTCTACGAGCAGTACTTC.

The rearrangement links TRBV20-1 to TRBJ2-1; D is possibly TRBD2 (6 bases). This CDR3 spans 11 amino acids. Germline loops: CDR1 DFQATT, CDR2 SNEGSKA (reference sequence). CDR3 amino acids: CSGEGLNEQFF. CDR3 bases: TGCAGCGGAGAGGGACTCAATGAGCAGTTCTTC.

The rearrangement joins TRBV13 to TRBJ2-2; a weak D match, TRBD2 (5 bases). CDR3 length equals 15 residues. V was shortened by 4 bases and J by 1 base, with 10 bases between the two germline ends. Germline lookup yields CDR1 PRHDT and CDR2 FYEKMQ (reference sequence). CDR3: CASSSSGRNTGELFF. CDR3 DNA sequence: TGTGCCAGCAGCTCAAGCGGACGGAACACCGGGGAGCTGTTTTTT.

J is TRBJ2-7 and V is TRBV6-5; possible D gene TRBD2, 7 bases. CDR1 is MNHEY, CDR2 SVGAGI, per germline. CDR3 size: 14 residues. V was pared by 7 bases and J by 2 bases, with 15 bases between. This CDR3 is CASTKGGDAYEQYF. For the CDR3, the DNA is TGTGCCAGCACCAAGGGGGGGGACGCCTACGAGCAGTACTTC.

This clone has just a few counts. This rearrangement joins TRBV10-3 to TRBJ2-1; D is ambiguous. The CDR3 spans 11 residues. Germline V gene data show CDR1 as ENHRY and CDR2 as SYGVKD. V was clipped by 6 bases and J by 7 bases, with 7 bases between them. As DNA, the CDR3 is TGTGCCATCAGGGCTGGTAATGAGCAGTTCTTC. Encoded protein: CAIRAGNEQFF.

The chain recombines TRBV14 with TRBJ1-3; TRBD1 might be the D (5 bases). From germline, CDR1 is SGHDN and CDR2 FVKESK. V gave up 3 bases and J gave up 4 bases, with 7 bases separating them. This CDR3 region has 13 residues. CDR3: CASSHQGGNTIYF. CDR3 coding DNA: TGTGCCAGCAGCCACCAGGGAGGAAACACCATATATTTT. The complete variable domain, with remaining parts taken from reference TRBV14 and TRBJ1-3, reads EAGVTQFPSHSVIEKGQTVTLRCDPISGHDNLYWYRRVMGKEIKFLLHFVKESKQDESGMPNNRFLAERTGGTYSTLKVQPAELEDSGVYFCASSHQGGNTIYFGEGSWLTVV.

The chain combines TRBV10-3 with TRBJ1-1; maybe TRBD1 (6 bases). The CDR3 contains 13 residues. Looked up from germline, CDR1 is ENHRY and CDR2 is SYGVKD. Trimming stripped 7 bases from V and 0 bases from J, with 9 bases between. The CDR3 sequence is CAINGQMNTEAFF. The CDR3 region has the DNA TGTGCCATCAATGGACAGATGAACACTGAAGCTTTCTTT.

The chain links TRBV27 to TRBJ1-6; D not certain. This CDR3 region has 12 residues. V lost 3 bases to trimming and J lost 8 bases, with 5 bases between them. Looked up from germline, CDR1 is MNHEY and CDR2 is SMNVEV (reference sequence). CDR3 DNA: TGTGCCAGCAGTTTGAGGGATTCACCCCTCCACTTT. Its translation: CASSLRDSPLHF.